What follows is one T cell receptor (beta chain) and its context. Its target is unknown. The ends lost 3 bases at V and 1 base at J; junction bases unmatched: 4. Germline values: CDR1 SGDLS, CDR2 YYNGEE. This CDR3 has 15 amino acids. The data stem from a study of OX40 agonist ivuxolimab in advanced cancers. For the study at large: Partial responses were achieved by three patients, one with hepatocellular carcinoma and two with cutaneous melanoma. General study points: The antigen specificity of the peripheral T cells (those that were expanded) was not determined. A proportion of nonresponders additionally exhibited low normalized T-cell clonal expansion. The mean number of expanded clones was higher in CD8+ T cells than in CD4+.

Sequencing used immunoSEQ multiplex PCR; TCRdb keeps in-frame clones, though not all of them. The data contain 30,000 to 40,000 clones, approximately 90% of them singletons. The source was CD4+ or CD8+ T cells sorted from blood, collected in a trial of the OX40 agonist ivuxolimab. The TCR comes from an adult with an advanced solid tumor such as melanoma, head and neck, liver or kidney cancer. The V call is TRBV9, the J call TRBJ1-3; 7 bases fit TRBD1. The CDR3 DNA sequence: TGTGCCAGCAGCGACAGGGGATTGTCTGGAAACACCATATATTTT. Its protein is CASSDRGLSGNTIYF.